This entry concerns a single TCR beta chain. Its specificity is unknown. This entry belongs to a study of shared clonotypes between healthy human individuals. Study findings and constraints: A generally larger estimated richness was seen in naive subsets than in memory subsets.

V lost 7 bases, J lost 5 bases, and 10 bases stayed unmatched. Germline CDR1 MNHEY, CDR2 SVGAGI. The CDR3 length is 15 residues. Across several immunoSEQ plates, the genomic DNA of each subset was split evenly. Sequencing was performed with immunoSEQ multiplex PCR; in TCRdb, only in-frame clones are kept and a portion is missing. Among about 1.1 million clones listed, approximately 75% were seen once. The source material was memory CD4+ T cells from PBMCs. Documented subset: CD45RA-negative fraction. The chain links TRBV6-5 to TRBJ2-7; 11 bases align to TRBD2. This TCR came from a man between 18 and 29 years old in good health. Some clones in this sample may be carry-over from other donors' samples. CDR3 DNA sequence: TGTGCCAGCAACTCCCGGACTAGCGGGTCCCACGAGCAGTACTTC. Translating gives CASNSRTSGSHEQYF.